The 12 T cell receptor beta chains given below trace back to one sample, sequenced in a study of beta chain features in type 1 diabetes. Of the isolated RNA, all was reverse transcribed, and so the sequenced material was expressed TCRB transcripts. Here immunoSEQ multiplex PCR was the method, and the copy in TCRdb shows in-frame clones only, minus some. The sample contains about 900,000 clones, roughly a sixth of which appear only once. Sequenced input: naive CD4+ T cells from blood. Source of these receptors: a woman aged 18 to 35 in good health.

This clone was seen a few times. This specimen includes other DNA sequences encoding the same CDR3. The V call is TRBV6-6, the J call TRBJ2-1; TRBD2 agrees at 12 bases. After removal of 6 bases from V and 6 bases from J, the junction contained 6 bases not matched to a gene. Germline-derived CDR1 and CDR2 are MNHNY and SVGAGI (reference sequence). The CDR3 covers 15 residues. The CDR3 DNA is TGTGCCAGCAGCCTCCTAGCGGGAGGGCCCAATGAGCAGTTCTTC. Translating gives CASSLLAGGPNEQFF.

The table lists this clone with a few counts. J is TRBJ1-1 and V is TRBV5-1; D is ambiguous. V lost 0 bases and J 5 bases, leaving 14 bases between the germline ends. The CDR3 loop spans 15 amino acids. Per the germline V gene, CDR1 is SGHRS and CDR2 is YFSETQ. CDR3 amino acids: CASSLGYTRETEAFF. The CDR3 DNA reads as TGCGCCAGCAGCTTGGGATACACAAGGGAAACTGAAGCTTTCTTT.

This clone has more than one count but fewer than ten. The CDR3 protein is CASSFSISRNTQYF. The CDR3 bases are TGCGCCAGCAGCTTTTCAATCTCGCGGAATACGCAGTATTTT. The rearrangement links TRBV5-1 to TRBJ2-3; D is ambiguous. Germline V lookup: CDR1 SGHRS, CDR2 YFSETQ. Between the trimmed V and J ends, which lost 2 bases and 7 bases, there was a span of 14 bases. The CDR3 totals 14 residues.

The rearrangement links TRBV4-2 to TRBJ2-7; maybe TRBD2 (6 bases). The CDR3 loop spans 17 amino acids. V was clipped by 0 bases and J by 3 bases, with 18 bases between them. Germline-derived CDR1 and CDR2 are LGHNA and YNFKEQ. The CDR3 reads CASSQDYTRDSYYEQYF. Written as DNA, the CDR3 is TGTGCCAGCAGCCAAGATTACACCCGGGACTCCTACTACGAGCAGTACTTC.

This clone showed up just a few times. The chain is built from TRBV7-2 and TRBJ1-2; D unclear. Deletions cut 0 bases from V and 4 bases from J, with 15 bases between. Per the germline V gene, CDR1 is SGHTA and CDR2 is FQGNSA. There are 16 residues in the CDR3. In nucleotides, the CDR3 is TGTGCCAGCAGCTTAGCGCAGATAGGGCCGACCTATGGCTACACCTTC. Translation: CASSLAQIGPTYGYTF.

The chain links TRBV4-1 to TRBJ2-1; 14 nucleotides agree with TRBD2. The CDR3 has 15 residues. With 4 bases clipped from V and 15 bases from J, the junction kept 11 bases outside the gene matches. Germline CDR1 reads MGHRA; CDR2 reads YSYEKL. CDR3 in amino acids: CASSLAPGTSGGVFF. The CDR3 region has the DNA TGCGCCAGCAGCCTTGCCCCTGGGACTAGCGGGGGCGTGTTCTTC.

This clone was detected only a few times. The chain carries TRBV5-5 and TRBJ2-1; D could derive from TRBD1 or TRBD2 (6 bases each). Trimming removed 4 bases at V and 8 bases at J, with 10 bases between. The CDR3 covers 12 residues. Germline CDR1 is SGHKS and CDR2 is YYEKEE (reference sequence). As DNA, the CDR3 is TGTGCCAGCAGCCTGGAGGGGGATGAGCAGTTCTTC. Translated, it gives CASSLEGDEQFF.

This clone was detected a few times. The CDR3 nucleotides are TGTGCCAGCAGTTTATCGGGGGCAGGGTATGGCAATCAGCCCCAGCATTTT. Its protein product is CASSLSGAGYGNQPQHF. The V call is TRBV27, the J call TRBJ1-5; D might be TRBD1 (6 bases). CDR1 MNHEY and CDR2 SMNVEV come from the germline V gene (reference sequence). Trimming removed 0 bases at V and 2 bases at J, with 14 bases between. The CDR3 loop spans 17 amino acids.

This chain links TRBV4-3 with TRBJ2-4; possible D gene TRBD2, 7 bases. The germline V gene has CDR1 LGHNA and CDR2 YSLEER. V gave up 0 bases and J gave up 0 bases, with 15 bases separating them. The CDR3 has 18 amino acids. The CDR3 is CASSQDPWGGLAKNIQYF. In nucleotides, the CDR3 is TGCGCCAGCAGCCAAGATCCCTGGGGGGGGCTAGCCAAAAACATTCAGTACTTC.

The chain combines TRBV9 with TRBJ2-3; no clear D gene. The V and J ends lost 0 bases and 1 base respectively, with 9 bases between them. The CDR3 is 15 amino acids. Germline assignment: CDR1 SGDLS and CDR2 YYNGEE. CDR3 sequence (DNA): TGTGCCAGCAGCGTAGGTTGGGCCGGCACAGATACGCAGTATTTT. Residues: CASSVGWAGTDTQYF.

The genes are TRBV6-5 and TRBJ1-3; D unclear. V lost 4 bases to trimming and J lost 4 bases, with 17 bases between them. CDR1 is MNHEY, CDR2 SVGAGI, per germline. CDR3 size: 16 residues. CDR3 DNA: TGTGCCAGCAGTTCAGGCCCCACCGGCGGAGGAAACACCATATATTTT. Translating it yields CASSSGPTGGGNTIYF.

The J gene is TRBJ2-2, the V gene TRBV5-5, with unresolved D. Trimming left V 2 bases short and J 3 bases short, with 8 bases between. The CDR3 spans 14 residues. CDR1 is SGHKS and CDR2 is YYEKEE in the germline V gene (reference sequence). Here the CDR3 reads CASSFGQDTGELFF. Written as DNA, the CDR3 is TGTGCCAGCAGCTTTGGGCAGGACACCGGGGAGCTGTTTTTT.